Listed below are T cell receptor beta chains from one sample, sequenced in a study of blood T cell repertoires in COVID-19. TCRdb's table, derived via immunoSEQ multiplex PCR, lists solely in-frame clones and lacks some. The data contain roughly 230,000 clones, 83% of them singletons. Sample: peripheral blood. The receptors come from a woman between 45 and 60 years old with acute or convalescent COVID-19. CDR3s include the opening cysteine and the closing phenylalanine or tryptophan. A D gene is named only where the DNA matches it firmly. The size of a clone is reported for some rows only, either as once, few or many, or as a class for expanded clones.

v_call	d_call	j_call	clone_size	cdr3_aa	cdr3_nt
TRBV5-1	TRBD1	TRBJ2-5	NA	CASSRAGGAETQYF	TGCGCCAGCAGTAGGGCAGGGGGCGCGGAGACCCAGTACTTC
TRBV25-1	TRBD1	TRBJ1-1	NA	CASSDLVSGGPAFF	TGTGCCAGCAGTGATTTAGTGTCAGGGGGTCCCGCTTTCTTT
TRBV15	NA	TRBJ2-6	NA	CATSRGDGGANVLTF	TGTGCCACCAGCAGGGGAGATGGAGGGGCCAACGTCCTGACTTTC
TRBV30	TRBD2	TRBJ2-1	few	CAWLRGRGHGGQFF	TGTGCCTGGTTGCGCGGGAGGGGCCACGGGGGGCAGTTCTTC
TRBV3-1/TRBV3-2	TRBD1	TRBJ1-1	NA	CASSLTGGYTEAFF	TGTGCCAGCAGCCTTACAGGGGGGTATACTGAAGCTTTCTTT
TRBV28	TRBD1	TRBJ2-1	NA	CASSLLGGQGAIDEQFF	TGTGCCAGCAGTTTATTGGGGGGACAGGGGGCGATCGATGAGCAGTTCTTC
TRBV24-1	TRBD2	TRBJ2-1	NA	CATSDPTSGGYNEQFF	TGTGCCACCAGTGACCCCACTAGCGGGGGATACAATGAGCAGTTCTTC
TRBV9	TRBD1	TRBJ2-2	NA	CASSVDSRDRGFGELFF	TGTGCCAGCAGCGTAGATAGCAGGGACAGGGGGTTTGGGGAGCTGTTTTTT
TRBV2	TRBD1	TRBJ2-7	NA	CASSEVVGTAYEQYF	TGTGCCAGCAGTGAGGTGGTGGGGACAGCCTACGAGCAGTACTTC
TRBV30	NA	TRBJ2-1	NA	CAWSGGASYNEQFF	TGTGCCTGGAGTGGTGGGGCCTCCTACAATGAGCAGTTCTTC
TRBV7-9	NA	TRBJ2-1	NA	CASSLSLKGGYNEQFF	TGTGCCAGCAGCTTATCCTTGAAAGGGGGCTACAATGAGCAGTTCTTC
TRBV10-3	TRBD1	TRBJ1-1	NA	CAISDRGPSEAFF	TGTGCCATCAGTGACAGGGGGCCATCTGAAGCTTTCTTT
TRBV2	NA	TRBJ2-5	NA	CASSEDRGQETQYF	TGTGCCAGCAGTGAGGACAGAGGGCAAGAGACCCAGTACTTC
TRBV5-5	TRBD1	TRBJ2-5	NA	CASSSGTGGFETQYF	TGTGCCAGCAGCTCCGGGACAGGGGGTTTTGAGACCCAGTACTTC
TRBV7-9	NA	TRBJ1-1	NA	CASSLAALNTEAFF	TGTGCCAGCAGCTTAGCGGCTTTGAACACTGAAGCTTTCTTT
TRBV5-4	NA	TRBJ2-7	NA	CASSSRDNSYEQYF	TGTGCCAGCAGCTCCCGGGACAACTCCTACGAGCAGTACTTC
TRBV27	TRBD2	TRBJ2-6	NA	CASSGTSGGAIAGANVLTF	TGTGCCAGCAGCGGGACTAGCGGGGGGGCAATCGCCGGGGCCAACGTCCTGACTTTC
TRBV11-3	NA	TRBJ2-3	NA	CASSQGIGTQYF	TGTGCCAGCAGCCAGGGGATAGGTACGCAGTATTTT
TRBV5-1	TRBD1	TRBJ2-2	NA	CASRTGSGELFF	TGCGCCAGCAGGACAGGGAGCGGGGAGCTGTTTTTT
TRBV14	TRBD1	TRBJ1-4	once	CASSQAQGPPTNEKLFF	TGTGCCAGCAGCCAAGCACAGGGGCCACCAACTAATGAAAAACTGTTTTTT
TRBV7-2	TRBD1	TRBJ2-3	once	CASSSNRQGFAQYF	TGTGCCAGCAGCTCGAACAGACAGGGGTTTGCGCAGTATTTT
TRBV6-1	NA	TRBJ1-5	NA	CASSESTSGAYQPQHF	TGTGCCAGCAGTGAATCCACCTCAGGGGCTTATCAGCCCCAGCATTTT